Detailed here is one T cell receptor (beta chain). The data derive from a study of blood T cell repertoires in COVID-19. Overall study context: Researchers got acute and convalescent COVID-19 samples from the United States, Italy and Spain. The cDNA or gDNA used as material had been derived from T cells, B-cell-depleted T cells, or PBMCs.

In the authors' workflow: Estimates of nucleated cell counts were drawn from the amplification of reference gene primers. This table comes from immunoSEQ multiplex PCR, and its TCRdb copy is limited to in-frame clones, with some not included. V, J and clone size reflect that table, while D and trimming were determined from the DNA. The sample yields around 29,000 clones, around nine tenths seen once. The germline V gene encodes CDR1 SQVTM and CDR2 ANQGSEA. The CDR3 loop spans 15 amino acids. Losses at the gene ends were 3 bases for V and 5 bases for J; bases not matched to a gene: 10. The sample taken for sequencing was peripheral blood. The rearrangement joins TRBV29-1 to TRBJ2-5; TRBD1 matches 9 bases. This TCR was recovered from a man in his 70s with active COVID-19. CDR3 loop: CSVDQGQGFGETQYF. In DNA, the CDR3 is TGCAGCGTTGATCAAGGACAGGGGTTCGGGGAGACCCAGTACTTC. Variable domain in full (rest from reference TRBV29-1 and TRBJ2-5): SAVISQKPSRDICQRGTSLTIQCQVDSQVTMMFWYRQQPGQSLTLIATANQGSEATYESGFVIDKFPISRPNLTFSTLTVSNMSPEDSSIYLCSVDQGQGFGETQYFGPGTRLLVL.